A selection of T cell receptor beta chains follows, all from one sample in a study of neurological immune-mediated disorders. TCRdb itself ran the 5' RACE reads through MiXCR, one entry per CDR3 protein. Here the sample spans about 79,000 distinct CDR3 sequences, 13% to 15% being singletons. The sample consisted of PBMCs. Source of these receptors: a woman in her forties or fifties in good health. Both conserved end residues are part of each CDR3. A D gene is named only where the DNA matches it firmly. Rows may omit the clone size; those that give it use once, few, many or a size class.

TGTGCCAGCAACCCCACGACAGGAGGAAACGCTGAAGCTTTCTTT CASNPTTGGNAEAFF - TRBV5-6 - TRBJ1-1
TGTGCCAGCAGTTTGGGGCCTAGCGCCAGGGACGAGCAGTACTTC CASSLGPSARDEQYF many TRBV12-3/TRBV12-4 - TRBJ2-7
TGCGCCAGCAGCTTGGGTATTCTGGGCCCTAACTATAATTCACCCCTCCACTTT CASSLGILGPNYNSPLHF many TRBV5-1 - TRBJ1-6
TGTGCCAGCAGCTCCAGGCCCTCTAACAATGAGCAGTTCTTC CASSSRPSNNEQFF many TRBV7-3 - TRBJ2-1
TGTGCCAGCAGACCAGGGGGTACAAGTTACGAGCAGTACTTC CASRPGGTSYEQYF many TRBV6-5 TRBD1 TRBJ2-7
TGTGCCAGCAGTTCCTCCGCGAGCGGGGGATCCCTGAGGTCGCAAGAGACCCAGTACTTC CASSSSASGGSLRSQETQYF many TRBV27 TRBD2 TRBJ2-5
TGCGCCAGCAGCTTGTTGGTAGGTCCGAATCGGCCCCAGCATTTT CASSLLVGPNRPQHF many TRBV5-1 - TRBJ1-5
TGCAGCGTTCCCGGATCCGGGGGGGTAGCGGGAGTGGCCGGGGAGCTGTTTTTT CSVPGSGGVAGVAGELFF many TRBV29-1 TRBD2 TRBJ2-2
TGTGCAAACAGCACTCAGTTGGGGAACACTGAAGCTTTCTTT CANSTQLGNTEAFF - TRBV9 - TRBJ1-1
TGCAGTGCTAGAGGGATTAGCGGGCTCAACTCGTACTTC CSARGISGLNSYF many TRBV20-1 TRBD2 TRBJ2-7
TGTGCCAGCAGTTCCCGAGGGTTAAGCAATCAGCCCCAGCATTTT CASSSRGLSNQPQHF many TRBV28 - TRBJ1-5
TGCAGTGCGGGGAAACCAGAGTCGGACACTGAAGCTTTCTTT CSAGKPESDTEAFF - TRBV20-1 - TRBJ1-1
TGTGCCAGCAGCCGGACTAGCGGATCTTTCCAAGAGACCCAGTACTTC CASSRTSGSFQETQYF - TRBV2 TRBD2 TRBJ2-5
TGCAGTGCTAGAGATAGGCAACTGGCGGGGACAGATACGCAGTATTTT CSARDRQLAGTDTQYF many TRBV20-1 - TRBJ2-3
TGTGCCAGCAGCCAAAGGTCAGCCCAAGAGACCCAGTACTTC CASSQRSAQETQYF many TRBV3-1 - TRBJ2-5
TGCGCCAGCAGGCCGTTTAGCGGAACCTACACTGAGCAGTTCTTC CASRPFSGTYTEQFF - TRBV5-1 - TRBJ2-1
TGTGCCAGCAGCTTAAGATCAGGGGAGAGCACTGAAGCTTTCTTT CASSLRSGESTEAFF many TRBV7-9 - TRBJ1-1